Each of the 25 T cell receptor beta chains below was sequenced from the same sample in a study of T cell responses to AZD1222 COVID-19 vaccine. Clones were sequenced by immunoSEQ multiplex PCR, and TCRdb holds only the in-frame ones, with some missing. The sample contains under 95,000 clones, more than 90% of which appear only once. The sequenced sample was peripheral blood, obtained on day 0 of AZD1222 vaccination. The receptor set was obtained from an adult in good health.

DNA for the CDR3: TGCGCCAGCAGCCACGGACAGGGGATGAACACTGAAGCTTTCTTT. It yields the protein CASSHGQGMNTEAFF. J is TRBJ1-1 and V is TRBV5-1; TRBD1 matches 9 bases. The CDR3 totals 15 residues. CDR1 is SGHRS, CDR2 YFSETQ, per germline. V shed 4 bases, J shed 0 bases, and the junction held 4 bases outside the gene matches.

The rearrangement uses TRBV28 and TRBJ2-7; D is uncertain. The CDR3 loop spans 12 amino acids. CDR1 and CDR2 from the germline V gene are MDHEN and SYDVKM. V was shortened by 2 bases and J by 3 bases, with 5 bases between the two germline ends. The CDR3 DNA reads TGTGCCAGCAGTTTAGCACGCTACGAGCAGTACTTC. Amino acid sequence: CASSLARYEQYF.

With regard to this clone: A read error may account for a junction end that differs from germline. This sequence joins TRBV28 and TRBJ2-6; 8 nucleotides match TRBD2. The CDR3 totals 19 residues. Germline CDR1 MDHEN, CDR2 SYDVKM. CDR3 DNA sequence: TGTGCCAGCAGGGGGGGGGACGCTCGCGGGAGGTCTGCGGCCAACGTCCTGACTTTC. This gives the protein CASRGGDARGRSAANVLTF.

This clone appeared once. The genes are TRBV5-4 and TRBJ1-2; a weak D match, TRBD1 (6 bases). Germline CDR1 reads SGHNT; CDR2 reads YYREEE (reference sequence). Trimming stripped 1 base from V and 2 bases from J, with 9 bases between. The CDR3 consists of 14 residues. The CDR3 region is CASSLWGGNYGYTF. The CDR3 coding sequence is TGTGCCAGCAGCTTGTGGGGGGGCAACTATGGCTACACCTTC.

The chain is built from TRBV9 and TRBJ2-1; 8 nucleotides match TRBD1. The CDR3 is 14 amino acids. V dropped 3 bases and J dropped 9; count of bases not matched to a gene: 8. Germline V CDR1 and CDR2: SGDLS, YYNGEE. The CDR3 is CASSGQTGASEQFF. The CDR3 DNA follows: TGTGCCAGCAGCGGACAGACAGGGGCTAGTGAGCAGTTCTTC.

The rearrangement uses TRBV5-6 and TRBJ1-2, with 7 nucleotides matching TRBD1. The germline V gene encodes CDR1 SGHDT and CDR2 YYEEEE. V shed 3 bases, J shed 4 bases, and the junction held 3 bases outside the gene matches. There are 13 residues in the CDR3. The CDR3 DNA reads as TGTGCCAGCAGCTCAGGACAGGCCTATGGCTACACCTTC. Its protein is CASSSGQAYGYTF.

This clone was recorded once. The chain is built from TRBV28 and TRBJ1-3; tentatively, D is TRBD1 (6 bases). The CDR3 runs to 14 residues. In germline, CDR1 is MDHEN, CDR2 SYDVKM. The V end lost 4 bases, the J end lost 2 bases, and 9 bases lay between the germline ends. CDR3 sequence: CASSSTGPGNTIYF. For the CDR3, the DNA is TGTGCCAGCAGTTCTACAGGGCCTGGAAACACCATATATTTT.

The rearrangement joins TRBV7-9 to TRBJ2-7, with 12 nucleotides matching TRBD2. Germline V CDR1 and CDR2: SEHNR, FQNEAQ (reference sequence). V lost 4 bases, J lost 3 bases, and 7 bases stayed unmatched. The CDR3 runs 16 residues. This CDR3 reads CASSSPLAGGYYEQYF. CDR3 nucleotide sequence: TGTGCCAGCAGCTCACCCCTAGCGGGAGGGTACTACGAGCAGTACTTC.

The chain joins TRBV2 to TRBJ2-5; D perhaps matches TRBD1 (6 bases). From germline, CDR1 is SNHLY and CDR2 FYNNEI. The CDR3 loop spans 14 amino acids. Between the trimmed V and J ends, which lost 7 bases and 9 bases, there was a span of 21 bases. The CDR3 DNA reads TGTGCCAGCACCCCGCGACGGCCCGAGGGGGCCCAGTACTTC. It yields the protein CASTPRRPEGAQYF.

CDR3 DNA: TGTGCCAGCATTACCTCGGGGGGCTTGCAGGGCTACACCTTC. Protein product: CASITSGGLQGYTF. The J gene is TRBJ1-2, the V gene TRBV28, with D possibly matching TRBD1 (6 bases). V lost 7 bases and J lost 8, with 20 bases in between. In germline, CDR1 is MDHEN, CDR2 SYDVKM. This CDR3 has 14 amino acids.

V usage is TRBV7-9 and J usage is TRBJ1-1, with TRBD1 matching 7 bases. J was trimmed by 3 bases and V by 2 bases; bases with no gene match: 0. Looked up from germline, CDR1 is SEHNR and CDR2 is FQNEAQ (reference sequence). The CDR3 has 13 residues. CDR3 DNA: TGTGCCAGCAGCTTACAGGGGGACACTGAAGCTTTCTTT. This gives the protein CASSLQGDTEAFF.

The V call is TRBV6-5, the J call TRBJ2-7, with D hard to call. Germline values: CDR1 MNHEY, CDR2 SVGAGI. Trimming took off 6 bases at V and 2 bases at J, with 11 bases between the two ends. CDR3 length: 13 residues. The CDR3 is CASSATTTYEQYF. Written as DNA, the CDR3 is TGTGCCAGCAGCGCGACAACGACCTACGAGCAGTACTTC.

This chain connects TRBV11-3 to TRBJ2-7, with D unresolved. Germline loops: CDR1 SGHNT, CDR2 YENEEA. V lost 3 bases and J lost 6, with 12 bases in between. The CDR3 has 13 residues. CDR3 sequence: CASSLDSNREQYF. In DNA, the CDR3 is TGTGCCAGCAGCTTGGATAGTAATCGCGAGCAGTACTTC.

This rearrangement joins TRBV7-8 to TRBJ2-5; the D gene is possibly TRBD2 (6 bases). Germline CDR1 and CDR2: SGHVS and FQNEAQ. The V end was cut by 5 bases, the J end by 2 bases, with 15 bases between. CDR3 length equals 15 residues. The CDR3 spells CASSPGGTTQETQYF. The CDR3 nucleotides are TGTGCCAGCAGCCCCGGCGGGACCACACAAGAGACCCAGTACTTC.

The chain uses TRBV7-2 and TRBJ1-2; a possible D gene is TRBD1 (5 bases). The V end was cut by 1 base, the J end by 3 bases, with 15 bases between. Germline V gives CDR1 SGHTA, CDR2 FQGNSA. The CDR3 runs 16 residues. The CDR3 spells CASSLEVVRGDYGYTF. As DNA, the CDR3 is TGTGCCAGCAGCTTAGAGGTTGTGAGAGGGGACTATGGCTACACCTTC.

The chain employs TRBV11-2 and TRBJ2-5; tentatively, D is TRBD2 (5 bases). V lost 1 base to trimming and J lost 5 bases, with 14 bases between them. This CDR3 region has 15 residues. CDR1 and CDR2 (germline): SGHAT, FQNNGV. The CDR3 reads CASSLGVPRVETQYF. The CDR3 DNA reads as TGTGCCAGCAGCTTAGGGGTCCCGCGGGTGGAGACCCAGTACTTC.

The chain is built from TRBV7-9 and TRBJ1-1; 12 nucleotides match TRBD1. Looked up from germline, CDR1 is SEHNR and CDR2 is FQNEAQ (reference sequence). The CDR3 loop spans 15 amino acids. The ends lost 5 bases at V and 6 bases at J; junction bases unmatched: 7. Written as DNA, the CDR3 is TGTGCCAGCAGCCTAGGGGACAGGGGGCTCCCTGAAGCTTTCTTT. Residues: CASSLGDRGLPEAFF.

The chain joins TRBV27 to TRBJ2-1; possible D gene TRBD2, 5 bases. The CDR3 is 14 amino acids. Trimming took off 9 bases at V and 6 bases at J, with 18 bases between the two ends. The V gene's germline CDR1 is MNHEY and CDR2 SMNVEV (reference sequence). For the CDR3, the DNA is TGTGCCAGTTCGGGTCGGGGTAGACGCAATGAGCAGTTCTTC. Residues: CASSGRGRRNEQFF.

This clone has only one observation. The chain is built from TRBV7-8 and TRBJ2-2, with TRBD1 as a possible D gene (5 bases). CDR3 length equals 14 residues. V lost 8 bases and J lost 6, with 16 bases in between. In germline, CDR1 is SGHVS, CDR2 FQNEAQ. The CDR3 DNA follows: TGTGCCAGCGGCAGGGTGGTTGTGGCCGGGGAGCTGTTTTTT. As protein: CASGRVVVAGELFF.

V usage is TRBV3-1 (or the pseudogene TRBV3-2) and J usage is TRBJ2-1, with a possible D match to TRBD1 (5 bases). Trimming shortened V by 1 base and J by 8 bases, and 12 bases separated the two germline ends. The CDR3 sequence is 14 residues long. CDR1 is LGHDT and CDR2 is YNNKEL in the germline V gene (reference sequence). The CDR3 coding sequence is TGTGCCAGCAGCCAAGCCCAGGGTGGGGATGAGCAGTTCTTC. It is translated as CASSQAQGGDEQFF.

The CDR3 loop reads CATSETGGHNEQFF. CDR3 coding DNA: TGTGCCACCAGTGAGACAGGGGGGCACAATGAGCAGTTCTTC. The chain recombines TRBV24-1 with TRBJ2-1; 9 bases fit TRBD1. V was pared by 4 bases and J by 5 bases, with 2 bases of the junction left unmatched. Germline CDR1 and CDR2: KGHDR and SFDVKD. This CDR3 is 14 amino acids long.

This chain joins TRBV7-9 and TRBJ1-4; no firm D call. Per germline, CDR1 SEHNR and CDR2 FQNEAQ (reference sequence). V was shortened by 7 bases and J by 4 bases, with 13 bases between the two germline ends. This CDR3 has 14 amino acids. CDR3 amino acids: CASIGQGGNEKLFF. CDR3 in DNA: TGTGCCAGCATAGGGCAAGGCGGTAATGAAAAACTGTTTTTT.

This chain links TRBV5-8 with TRBJ1-5; 8 nucleotides align to TRBD1. V was pared by 4 bases and J by 2 bases, with 5 bases of the junction left unmatched. Germline V CDR1 and CDR2: SGHTS, YDEGEE. The CDR3 sequence is 15 residues long. The CDR3 is CASSPRGQGNQPQHF. The CDR3 region has the DNA TGTGCCAGCAGCCCCAGGGGGCAAGGCAATCAGCCCCAGCATTTT.

Only one count was recorded for this clone. The gene calls are TRBV5-8 and TRBJ2-6; D not certain. Germline V gene lookup returns CDR1 SGHTS and CDR2 YDEGEE. V was cut by 1 base and J by 4 bases, with 9 bases left in between. CDR3 length: 15 residues. The CDR3 spells CASSLYGSGANVLTF. The CDR3 DNA sequence: TGTGCCAGCAGCTTGTATGGATCCGGGGCCAACGTCCTGACTTTC.

The V call is TRBV27, the J call TRBJ1-5; maybe TRBD1 (5 bases). This CDR3 region has 14 residues. CDR1 and CDR2 from the germline V gene are MNHEY and SMNVEV (reference sequence). V was cut by 5 bases and J by 3 bases, with 11 bases left in between. CDR3 residues: CASSTQGPNQPQHF. For the CDR3, the DNA is TGTGCCAGCAGTACTCAGGGACCCAATCAGCCCCAGCATTTT.